This is a list of T cell receptor beta chains from one sample in a study of low-dose radiotherapy and immunotherapy resistance in tumors. MiXCR was run by TCRdb on the reads, yielding one entry per CDR3 protein. The table includes 85,000 to 100,000 distinct CDR3 sequences, under 9.5% detected once. The sample was PBMCs, taken before treatment. The receptors were sampled from a male donor with prostate cancer. CDR3s include the opening cysteine and the closing phenylalanine or tryptophan. D genes are given only for firm matches. Where a row states a size, it is once, few, many or the class of an expanded clone; other rows omit it.

>TRBV5-8|.|TRBJ2-1|many
TGTGCCAGCAGCTTGTTGGGACACCTCTCCAATGAGCAGTTCTTC
CASSLLGHLSNEQFF
>TRBV29-1|.|TRBJ2-3|many
TGCAGCGTTGAGCCGGTCCTCGGGGATACGCAGTATTTT
CSVEPVLGDTQYF
>TRBV28|.|TRBJ1-1|many
TGTGCCAGCAGTTTAGGCGAAGCTTTCTTT
CASSLGEAFF
>TRBV20-1|TRBD1|TRBJ1-6|many
TGCAGTGCTTATCAGACAGGGGTCGGTTCACCCCTCCACTTT
CSAYQTGVGSPLHF
>TRBV14|TRBD2|TRBJ2-3|many
TGTGCCAGCAGCCAAGGCGGGAGTTTCGCAGATACGCAGTATTTT
CASSQGGSFADTQYF
>TRBV28|.|TRBJ2-3|many
TGTGCCAGCAGTTTCAGTAGGGGGTTTGTAGATACGCAGTATTTT
CASSFSRGFVDTQYF
>TRBV9|.|TRBJ2-5|many
TGTGCCAGCAGCTCGTCCCCAGGGGCGACCCAGTACTTC
CASSSSPGATQYF
>TRBV5-4|.|TRBJ1-3|many
TGTGCCAGCAGCACCCCGTCGGGGGGCCCCTCTGGAAACACCATATATTTT
CASSTPSGGPSGNTIYF
>TRBV28|TRBD1|TRBJ1-1|many
TGTGCCAGCGACCACCAGGGGGGCACTGAAGCTTTCTTT
CASDHQGGTEAFF
>TRBV27|.|TRBJ2-7|many
TGTGCCAGCAGTTCATTCGGGACGGCTACCTACGAGCAGTACTTC
CASSSFGTATYEQYF
>TRBV7-2|TRBD1|TRBJ1-5|many
TGTGCCAGCAGCTCTTTTACAGGGGGGAGGCAGCCCCAGCATTTT
CASSSFTGGRQPQHF
>TRBV6-6|TRBD1|TRBJ1-1|many
TGTGCCAGCAGTGAATCGGGACAGCCGAACACTGAAGCTTTCTTT
CASSESGQPNTEAFF
>TRBV4-2|TRBD1|TRBJ1-1|many
TGTGCCAGCTACCAAATATCAGGGGGACGAACTGAAGCTTTCTTT
CASYQISGGRTEAFF
>TRBV7-9|.|TRBJ1-4|many
TGTGCCAGCAGCGCCCAGAGAGAAAAACTGTTTTTT
CASSAQREKLFF
>TRBV15|TRBD1|TRBJ2-7|many
TGTGCCACCAGCAGTGCTCCCGGGACAGGGGGCACGGGGTCCTACGAGCAGTACTTC
CATSSAPGTGGTGSYEQYF
>TRBV20-1|.|TRBJ2-2|few
TGCAGTGCTCCAACGGGCGTTAACACCGGGGAGCTGTTTTTT
CSAPTGVNTGELFF
>TRBV29-1|.|TRBJ1-1|many
TGCAGCGTTGGTGACAACACTGAAGCTTTCTTT
CSVGDNTEAFF
>TRBV11-3|.|TRBJ2-1|many
TGTGCCAGCAGCTTAGGTGTACAGGCTACGGGCAATGAGCAGTTCTTC
CASSLGVQATGNEQFF
>TRBV2|.|TRBJ2-7|few
TGTGCCAGCCGGGACCTAGTAACATTCTACGAGCAGTACTTC
CASRDLVTFYEQYF
>TRBV29-1|TRBD2|TRBJ2-3|many
TGCAGCGCTTTTGGGTGGGGGAGGGCTGGTACGCAGTATTTT
CSAFGWGRAGTQYF
>TRBV6-2/TRBV6-3|TRBD1|TRBJ2-1|many
TGTGCCAGCAGTTACCCCCTAGGGGGCCCAGGCCCCTACAATGAGCAGTTCTTC
CASSYPLGGPGPYNEQFF
>TRBV19|TRBD2|TRBJ2-1|many
TGTGCCAGTAATCTAGCGGGACTGTACAATGAGCAGTTCTTC
CASNLAGLYNEQFF
>TRBV11-2|.|TRBJ2-1|many
TGTGCCAGCAGCTCAAGGAGGGCCAACAATGAGCAGTTCTTC
CASSSRRANNEQFF
>TRBV5-1|.|TRBJ2-1|.
TGCGCCAGCAGCTTGACTAGTCCCAATGAGCAGTTCTTC
CASSLTSPNEQFF
>TRBV5-1|.|TRBJ1-2|many
TGTGCCAGCAGCTTGGCACAGGGCGGAGGCTACACCTTC
CASSLAQGGGYTF
>TRBV2|.|TRBJ2-3|many
TGTGCCAGCAGTGTCACGGGTGGCACAGATACGCAGTATTTT
CASSVTGGTDTQYF
>TRBV12-3/TRBV12-4|.|TRBJ1-1|many
TGTGCCAGCAGTTCCGGACAGCCGTCCACTGAAGCTTTCTTT
CASSSGQPSTEAFF
>TRBV6-8|.|TRBJ2-7|few
TGTGCCACCCAGCCGAGGGTGGGGTACGAGCAGTACTTC
CATQPRVGYEQYF
>TRBV5-6|TRBD1|TRBJ2-7|many
TGTGCCAGCAGCTGGGGGACAGTGTACGAGCAGTACTTC
CASSWGTVYEQYF
>TRBV28|.|TRBJ2-3|.
TGTGCCAGCAGAACCGGGTCCGCCCGGGCAGATACGCAGTATTTT
CASRTGSARADTQYF
>TRBV28|TRBD2|TRBJ2-7|many
TGTGCCAGCAACCTAGCGGGGTACGAGCAGTACTTC
CASNLAGYEQYF
>TRBV4-3|.|TRBJ1-2|.
TGCGCCAGCAGCCAAGATATCGTCAGGGTGGTAGGCTACACCTTC
CASSQDIVRVVGYTF
>TRBV4-3|TRBD1|TRBJ2-7|many
TGCGCCAGCAGCCAAGCCGAGGTGCGACAGGGATTCTACGAGCAGTACTTC
CASSQAEVRQGFYEQYF
>TRBV20-1|TRBD2|TRBJ2-3|many
TGCAGTGCTGCTACTAGCGGTTACACAGATACGCAGTATTTT
CSAATSGYTDTQYF
>TRBV15|.|TRBJ2-7|.
TGTGCCACATCAGGGGGGGACAGCTCCTACGAGCAGTACTTC
CATSGGDSSYEQYF
>TRBV19|TRBD1|TRBJ1-5|many
TGTGCCAGTAGCGACGGGACAGGGCGCAATCAGCCCCAGCATTTT
CASSDGTGRNQPQHF
>TRBV20-1|.|TRBJ1-2|many
TGCAGTGCTAGAGAGGGGGGGCCGGGGGGCTACACCTTC
CSAREGGPGGYTF
>TRBV28|.|TRBJ1-6|many
TGTGCCAGCAGTCCCTTCAACTATAATTCACCCCTCCACTTT
CASSPFNYNSPLHF
>TRBV29-1|.|TRBJ2-3|many
TGCAGCGTCGAAAGGACTGGCACAGATACGCAGTATTTT
CSVERTGTDTQYF
>TRBV4-3|.|TRBJ2-7|many
TGCGCCAGCAGCCAAGATTTGGGGCTCCGGTCCTACGAGCAGTACTTC
CASSQDLGLRSYEQYF
>TRBV20-1|TRBD2|TRBJ2-1|many
TGCAGTGCTAGAAGGTGGGAGGGCGCCTACAATGAGCAGTTCTTC
CSARRWEGAYNEQFF
>TRBV4-2|TRBD1|TRBJ1-5|many
TGTGCCAGCAGCCAAGGGGGGACAGGGGTCCAGCCCCAGCATTTT
CASSQGGTGVQPQHF
>TRBV5-5|.|TRBJ2-1|many
TGTGCCAGCAGCGTCCGGGACTCCAGCTACAATGAGCAGTTCTTC
CASSVRDSSYNEQFF
>TRBV11-3|TRBD2|TRBJ2-2|many
TGTGCCAGCAGCTTAGAATTTGGGACTAGCGGAGATATCACCGGGGAGCTGTTTTTT
CASSLEFGTSGDITGELFF
>TRBV28|.|TRBJ1-2|many
TGTGCCAGCAGTTTAGGAGGGGTTGCGGGCTACACCTTC
CASSLGGVAGYTF
>TRBV29-1|TRBD2|TRBJ2-7|many
TGCAGCGTTGATCGACTAGCCTCCTACGAGCAGTACTTC
CSVDRLASYEQYF
>TRBV5-5|.|TRBJ2-1|many
TGTGCCAGCAACGCGCGGGACTGGGCCTACAATGAGCAGTTCTTC
CASNARDWAYNEQFF
>TRBV29-1|TRBD2|TRBJ2-3|many
TGCAGCGTTGAAACTAGCGGGAGTGTAGATACGCAGTATTTT
CSVETSGSVDTQYF